These 15 T cell receptor beta chains were sequenced from one sample in a study of vaccination and CD4 T cells after COVID-19. Their target antigens are unknown. Treatment in this sample: approximately nine-day PBMC culture with coronavirus spike peptide pools or control peptides (ViraFEST assay). The Oncomine TCR Beta short-read assay sequenced DNA from cultured CD4+ T cells. Each CDR3 protein gets one entry after TCRdb re-called the PCR reads with MiXCR. The sample yields 15,000 to 16,000 distinct CDR3 sequences, about 73% seen once. Sequenced material: CD4+ T cells from blood, cultured in vitro. These receptors all stem from a human donor who had recovered from COVID-19.

CDR3 in DNA: TGTGCCAGCAGCTTAAGGAGTGATAGCAATCAGCCCCAGCATTTT. Translation gives CASSLRSDSNQPQHF. The chain has TRBV7-2 and TRBJ1-5, with D unresolved. Germline V lookup: CDR1 SGHTA, CDR2 FQGNSA. V was clipped by 2 bases and J by 0 bases, with 8 bases between them. There are 15 residues in the CDR3.

In its sample, this clonotype was seen a few times. The J gene is TRBJ1-2, the V gene TRBV12-3 or TRBV12-4; weak D call: TRBD1 (6 bases). There are 14 residues in the CDR3. Trimming took off 6 bases at V and 0 bases at J, with 11 bases between the two ends. CDR3 amino acids: CASSQQGANYGYTF. The CDR3 region has the DNA TGTGCCAGCAGCCAACAGGGAGCTAACTATGGCTACACCTTC.

The V and J genes are TRBV6-1 and TRBJ1-6; D may be TRBD1 (5 bases). Trimming left V 9 bases short and J 4 bases short, with 13 bases between. This CDR3 has 14 amino acids. CDR1 is MNHNS, CDR2 SASEGT, per germline. The CDR3 sequence: CASKQDLYNSPLHF. CDR3 sequence (DNA): TGTGCCAGTAAACAGGATCTTTATAATTCACCCCTCCACTTT.

The chain uses TRBV6-1 and TRBJ1-1, with D unresolved. V was shortened by 8 bases and J by 6 bases, with 19 bases between the two germline ends. This CDR3 spans 14 amino acids. The germline V gene has CDR1 MNHNS and CDR2 SASEGT. The DNA of the CDR3 is TGTGCCAGCCTTTATAAAGCCCAAACAGCTGAAGCTTTCTTT. It specifies CASLYKAQTAEAFF.

The chain carries TRBV7-3 and TRBJ2-5; the match to TRBD2 covers 10 bases. This CDR3 has 18 amino acids. The V segment lost 3 bases and the J segment 0 bases; nucleotides outside the gene matches: 10. Germline V gene sequence: CDR1 SGHTA, CDR2 FQGTGA. This CDR3 is CASSLGVGTSANQETQYF. Here the CDR3 DNA reads TGTGCCAGCAGCTTGGGGGTGGGGACTAGCGCTAACCAAGAGACCCAGTACTTC. Full variable domain (outside the CDR3, taken from reference TRBV7-3 and TRBJ2-5): GAGVSQTPSNKVTEKGKYVELRCDPISGHTALYWYRQSLGQGPEFLIYFQGTGAADDSGLPNDRFFAVRPEGSVSTLKIQRTERGDSAVYLCASSLGVGTSANQETQYFGPGTRLLVL.

The chain is built from TRBV5-4 and TRBJ1-1; the D is unclear. There are 13 residues in the CDR3. CDR1 is SGHNT and CDR2 is YYREEE in the germline V gene (reference sequence). V was shortened by 4 bases and J by 3 bases, with 10 bases between the two germline ends. CDR3 sequence reads: CASSNGRDTEAFF. The CDR3 nucleotides are TGTGCCAGCAGCAACGGCAGAGACACTGAAGCTTTCTTT.

The chain is built from TRBV6-1 and TRBJ2-3, with D possibly matching TRBD2 (5 bases). Germline CDR1 and CDR2: MNHNS and SASEGT. CDR3 length equals 11 residues. V shed 8 bases and J shed 4 bases, with 7 bases lying between them. In DNA, the CDR3 is TGTGCCAGCCGGGGAGCAGATACGCAGTATTTT. Protein: CASRGADTQYF.

DNA of the CDR3: TGCAGTGCTACCTTACCAGCGGGAGGCTCCTACGAGCAGTACTTC. Its protein is CSATLPAGGSYEQYF. This chain uses TRBV20-1 with TRBJ2-7, with TRBD2 matching over 9 bases. In germline, CDR1 is DFQATT, CDR2 SNEGSKA (reference sequence). The V and J ends lost 4 bases and 0 bases, in that order; junction bases with no gene match: 7. The CDR3 has 15 amino acids.

The chain uses TRBV7-3 and TRBJ2-1; 9 bases are shared with TRBD2. The CDR3 length is 15 residues. The V gene end was trimmed by 6 bases and the J gene end by 2 bases; junction bases not matched to a gene: 5. Germline CDR1 and CDR2: SGHTA and FQGTGA. The CDR3: CASRHSGGTYNEQFF. The CDR3 nucleotides read TGTGCCAGCAGACATAGCGGGGGCACCTACAATGAGCAGTTCTTC.

The V gene is TRBV20-1, the J gene TRBJ1-2, with D hard to call. Germline values: CDR1 DFQATT, CDR2 SNEGSKA (reference sequence). This CDR3 contains 12 residues. Trimming took 6 bases from V and 5 from J, leaving 13 bases between them. In nucleotides, the CDR3 is TGCAGTGCCCCCCGATTGGTGTATGGCTACACCTTC. Protein sequence: CSAPRLVYGYTF.

This clonotype was detected only once. V and J are TRBV7-9 and TRBJ2-1, with TRBD2 identical over 7 bases. With V trimmed by 1 base and J by 9 bases, 12 bases remained unmatched. The CDR3 covers 16 residues. Germline-derived CDR1 and CDR2 are SEHNR and FQNEAQ (reference sequence). The chain's CDR3 is CASSLGVGPSGGEQFF. CDR3 coding DNA: TGTGCCAGCAGCTTAGGAGTGGGGCCTAGCGGTGGTGAGCAGTTCTTC.

This chain connects TRBV18 to TRBJ1-2; a weak D match, TRBD1 (6 bases). V lost 2 bases, J lost 2 bases, and 9 bases lay in between. CDR1 is KGHSH, CDR2 LQKENI, per germline. The CDR3 runs to 14 residues. CDR3 sequence: CASSPVQGNYGYTF. The CDR3 DNA reads TGTGCCAGCTCACCAGTTCAGGGGAACTATGGCTACACCTTC.

The CDR3 DNA reads TGCAGTGCTACCCAGGGGGGTTGGAGCAATCAGCCCCAGCATTTT. Translation: CSATQGGWSNQPQHF. This chain connects TRBV20-1 to TRBJ1-5; 7 bases are a match to TRBD1. This CDR3 contains 15 residues. Germline V gene sequence: CDR1 DFQATT, CDR2 SNEGSKA (reference sequence). With V trimmed by 4 bases and J by 1 base, 7 bases remained unmatched.

The chain couples TRBV7-2 to TRBJ1-5; maybe TRBD1 (6 bases). The length of the CDR3 is 14 residues. The germline gives CDR1 SGHTA, CDR2 FQGNSA. V was cut by 5 bases and J by 0 bases, with 8 bases left in between. Here the CDR3 DNA reads TGTGCCAGCAGCCCAGGGGTTAGCAATCAGCCCCAGCATTTT. Its translation is CASSPGVSNQPQHF.

The chain carries TRBV20-1 and TRBJ1-2; D not resolved. CDR1 is DFQATT, CDR2 SNEGSKA, per germline (reference sequence). The germline V and J ends were trimmed by 0 bases and 2 bases, with 16 bases remaining between them. The CDR3 is made up of 16 amino acids. CDR3: CSARDVQQLSNYGYTF. The CDR3 DNA reads as TGCAGTGCTAGAGACGTACAGCAATTATCGAACTATGGCTACACCTTC.